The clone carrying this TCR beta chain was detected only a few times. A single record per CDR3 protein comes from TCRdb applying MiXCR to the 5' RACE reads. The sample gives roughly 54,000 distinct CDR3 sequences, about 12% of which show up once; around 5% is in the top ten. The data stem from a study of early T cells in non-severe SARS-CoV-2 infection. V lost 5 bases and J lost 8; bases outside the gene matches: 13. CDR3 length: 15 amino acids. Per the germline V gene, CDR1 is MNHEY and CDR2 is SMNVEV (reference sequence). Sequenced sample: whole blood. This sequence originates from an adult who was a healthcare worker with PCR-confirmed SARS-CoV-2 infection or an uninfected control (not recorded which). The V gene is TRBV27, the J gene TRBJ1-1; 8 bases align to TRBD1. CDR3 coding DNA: TGTGCCAGCAGTCCGAACTCGGACAGGGTATCAGAAGCTTTCTTT. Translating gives CASSPNSDRVSEAFF.